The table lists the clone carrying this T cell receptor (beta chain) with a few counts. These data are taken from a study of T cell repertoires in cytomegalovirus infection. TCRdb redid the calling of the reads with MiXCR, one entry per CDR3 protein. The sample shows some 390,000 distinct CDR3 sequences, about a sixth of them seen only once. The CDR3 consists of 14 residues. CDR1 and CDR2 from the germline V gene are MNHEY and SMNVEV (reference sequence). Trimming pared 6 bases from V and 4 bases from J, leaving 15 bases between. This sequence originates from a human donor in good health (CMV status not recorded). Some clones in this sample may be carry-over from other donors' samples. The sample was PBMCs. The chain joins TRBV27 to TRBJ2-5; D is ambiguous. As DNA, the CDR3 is TGTGCCAGCAGCTCATATTTAGTGAGAGAGACCCAGTACTTC. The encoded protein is CASSSYLVRETQYF.